These T cell receptor beta chains were read from a single sample in a study of CXCR3-negative and CXCR3-positive naive CD8 T cells. TCRdb reprocessed the 5' RACE reads and keeps a single row for each CDR3 protein, giving no DNA. In all, the sample yields more than 65,000 distinct CDR3 sequences. The material sequenced was naive CXCR3- CD8+ T cells from blood. These TCRs come from a human donor in good health. Some clones in this sample may be carry-over from other donors' samples. CDR3s include the opening cysteine and the closing phenylalanine or tryptophan.

>TRBJ2-1|TRBV7-9
CASYTAGDFYNEQFF
>TRBJ2-7|TRBV5-5
CASWGSYEQYF
>TRBJ1-1|TRBV29-1
CSVEDGELEAFF
>TRBJ2-7|TRBV10-3
CAISESTLAGAHAPSVPYEQYF
>TRBJ1-1|TRBV15
CATIERGRNTEAFF
>TRBJ2-1|TRBV27
CASSSLSGASYNEQFF
>TRBJ2-5|TRBV5-1
CASSLTPPLAGLQETQYF
>TRBJ2-7|TRBV28
CASSSGTSHEQYF
>TRBJ2-1|TRBV9
CASSPRGGQYNEQFF
>TRBJ2-7|TRBV27
CASSSGLAYEQYF
>TRBJ2-5|TRBV28
CASSPPRQETQYF
>TRBJ1-1|TRBV7-9
CASSFPGGTEAFF
>TRBJ2-7|TRBV7-9
CASTPSRDEQYF
>TRBJ2-5|TRBV2
CASLWRQETQYF
>TRBJ1-1|TRBV12-3/TRBV12-4
CASMLWDRNTEAFF
>TRBJ2-2|TRBV18
CASSPSSSGRGTGELFF